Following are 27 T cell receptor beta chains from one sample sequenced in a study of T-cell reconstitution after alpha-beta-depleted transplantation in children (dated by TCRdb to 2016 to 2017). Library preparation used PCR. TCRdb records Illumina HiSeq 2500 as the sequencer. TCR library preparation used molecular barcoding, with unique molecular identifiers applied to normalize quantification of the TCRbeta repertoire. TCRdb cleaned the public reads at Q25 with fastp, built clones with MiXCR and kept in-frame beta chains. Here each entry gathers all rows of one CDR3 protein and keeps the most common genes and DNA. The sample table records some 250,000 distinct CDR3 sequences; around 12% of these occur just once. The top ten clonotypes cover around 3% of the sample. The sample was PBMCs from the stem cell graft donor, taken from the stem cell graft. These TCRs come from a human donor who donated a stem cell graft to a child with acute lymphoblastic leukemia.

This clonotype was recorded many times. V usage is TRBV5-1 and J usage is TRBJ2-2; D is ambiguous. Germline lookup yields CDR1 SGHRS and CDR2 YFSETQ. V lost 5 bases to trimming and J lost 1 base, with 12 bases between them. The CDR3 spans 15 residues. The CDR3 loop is CASRDRPLNTGELFF. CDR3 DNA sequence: TGCGCCAGCAGGGATAGACCTCTGAACACCGGGGAGCTGTTTTTT. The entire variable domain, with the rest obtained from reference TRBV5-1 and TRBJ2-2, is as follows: KAGVTQTPRYLIKTRGQQVTLSCSPISGHRSVSWYQQTPGQGLQFLFEYFSETQRNKGNFPGRFSGRQFSNSRSEMNVSTLELGDSALYLCASRDRPLNTGELFFGEGSRLTVL.

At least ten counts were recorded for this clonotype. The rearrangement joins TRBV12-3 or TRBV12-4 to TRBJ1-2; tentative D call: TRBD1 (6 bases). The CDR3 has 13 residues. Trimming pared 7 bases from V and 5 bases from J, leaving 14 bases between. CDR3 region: CASTGASGYGYTF. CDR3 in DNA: TGTGCCAGCACAGGGGCATCAGGATATGGCTACACCTTC.

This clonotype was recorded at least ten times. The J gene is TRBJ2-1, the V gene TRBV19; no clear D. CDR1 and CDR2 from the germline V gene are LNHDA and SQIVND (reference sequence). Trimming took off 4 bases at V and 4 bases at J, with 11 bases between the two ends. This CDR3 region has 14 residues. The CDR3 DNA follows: TGTGCCAGTAGTAGGCCGGAGATATACAATGAGCAGTTCTTC. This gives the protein CASSRPEIYNEQFF.

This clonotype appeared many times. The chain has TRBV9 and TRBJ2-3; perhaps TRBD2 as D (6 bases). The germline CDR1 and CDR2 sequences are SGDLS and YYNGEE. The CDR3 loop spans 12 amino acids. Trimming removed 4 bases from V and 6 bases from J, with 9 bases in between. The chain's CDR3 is CASSISGDTQYF. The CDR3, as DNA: TGTGCCAGCAGCATCAGCGGGGATACGCAGTATTTT.

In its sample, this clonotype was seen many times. CDR3: CASSLLSSDGYTF. The CDR3 nucleotides read TGCGCCAGCAGCTTGCTCTCTTCGGATGGCTACACCTTC. The chain links TRBV5-1 to TRBJ1-2; D not certain. CDR3 size: 13 residues. V lost 1 base and J lost 6, with 10 bases in between. Germline loops: CDR1 SGHRS, CDR2 YFSETQ.

This CDR3 reads CASSLGESGPLHF. CDR3 sequence (DNA): TGTGCCAGCAGTTTAGGGGAATCCGGACCCCTCCACTTT. The V call is TRBV12-3 or TRBV12-4, the J call TRBJ1-6; D call uncertain. With 1 base removed from V and 12 bases from J, the gap between germline ends came to 10 bases. CDR3 length: 13 amino acids.

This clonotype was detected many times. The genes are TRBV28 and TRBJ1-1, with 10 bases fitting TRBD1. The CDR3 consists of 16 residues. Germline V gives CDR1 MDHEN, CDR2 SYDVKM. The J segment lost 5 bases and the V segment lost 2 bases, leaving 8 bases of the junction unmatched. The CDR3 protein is CASSLRGDRGYTEAFF. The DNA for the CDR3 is TGTGCCAGCAGTTTAAGGGGGGACAGGGGATATACTGAAGCTTTCTTT.

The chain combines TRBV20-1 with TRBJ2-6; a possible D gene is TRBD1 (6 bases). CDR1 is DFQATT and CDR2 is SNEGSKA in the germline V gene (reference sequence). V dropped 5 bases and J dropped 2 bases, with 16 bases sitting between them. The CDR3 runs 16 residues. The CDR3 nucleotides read TGCAGTGCTCCCCAAGGGGGATCCGCTGGGGCCAACGTCCTGACTTTC. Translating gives CSAPQGGSAGANVLTF.

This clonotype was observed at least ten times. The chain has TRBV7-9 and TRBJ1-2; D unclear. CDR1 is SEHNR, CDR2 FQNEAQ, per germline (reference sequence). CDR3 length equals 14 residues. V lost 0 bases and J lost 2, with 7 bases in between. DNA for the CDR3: TGTGCCAGCAGCTTAGCTACCGGGAACTATGGCTACACCTTC. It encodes CASSLATGNYGYTF.

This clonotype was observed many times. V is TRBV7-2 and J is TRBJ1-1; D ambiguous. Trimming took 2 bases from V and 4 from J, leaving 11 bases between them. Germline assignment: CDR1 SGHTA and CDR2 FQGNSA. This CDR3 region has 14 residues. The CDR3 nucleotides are TGTGCCAGCAGCTTAAGGAAGGTCCTCACTGAAGCTTTCTTT. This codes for CASSLRKVLTEAFF.

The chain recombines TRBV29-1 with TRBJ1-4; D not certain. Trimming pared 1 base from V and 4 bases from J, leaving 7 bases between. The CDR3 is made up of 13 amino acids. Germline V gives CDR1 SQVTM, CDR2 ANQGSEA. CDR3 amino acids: CSVEGRDNEKLFF. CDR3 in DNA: TGCAGCGTTGAAGGGAGGGATAATGAAAAACTGTTTTTT.

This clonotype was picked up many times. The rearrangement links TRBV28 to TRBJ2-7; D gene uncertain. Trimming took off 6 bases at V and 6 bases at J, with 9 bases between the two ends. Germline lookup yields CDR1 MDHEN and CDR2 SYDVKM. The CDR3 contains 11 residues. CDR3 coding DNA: TGTGCCAGCAGCCGGAGCACCGAGCAGTACTTC. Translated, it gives CASSRSTEQYF.

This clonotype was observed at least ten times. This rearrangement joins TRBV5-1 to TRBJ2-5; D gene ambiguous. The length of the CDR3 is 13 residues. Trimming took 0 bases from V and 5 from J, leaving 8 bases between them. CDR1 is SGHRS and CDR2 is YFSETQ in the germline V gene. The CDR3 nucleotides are TGCGCCAGCAGCTTGGGGGTCATGGAGACCCAGTACTTC. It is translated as CASSLGVMETQYF.

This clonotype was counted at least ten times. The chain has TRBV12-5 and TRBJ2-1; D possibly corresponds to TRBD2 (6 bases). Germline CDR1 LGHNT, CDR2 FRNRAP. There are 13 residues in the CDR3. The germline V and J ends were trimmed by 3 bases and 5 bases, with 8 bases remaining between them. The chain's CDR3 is CASGLGGNNEQFF. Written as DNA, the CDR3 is TGTGCTAGTGGTTTAGGAGGGAACAATGAGCAGTTCTTC.

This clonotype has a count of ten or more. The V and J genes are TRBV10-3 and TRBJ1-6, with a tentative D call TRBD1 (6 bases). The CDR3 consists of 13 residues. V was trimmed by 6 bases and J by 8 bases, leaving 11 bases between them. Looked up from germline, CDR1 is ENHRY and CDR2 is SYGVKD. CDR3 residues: CAISRGEDSPLHF. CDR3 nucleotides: TGTGCCATCAGCAGGGGTGAAGATTCACCCCTCCACTTT.

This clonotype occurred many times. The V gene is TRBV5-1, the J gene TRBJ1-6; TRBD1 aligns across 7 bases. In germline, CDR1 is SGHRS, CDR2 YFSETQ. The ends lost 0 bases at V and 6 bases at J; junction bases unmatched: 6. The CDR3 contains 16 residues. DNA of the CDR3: TGCGCCAGCAGCTTGGACCGACAGGGACGTAATTCACCCCTCCACTTT. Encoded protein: CASSLDRQGRNSPLHF.

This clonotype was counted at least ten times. The DNA of the CDR3 is TGCAGTGCTAGAGGGATACAGGGGCCCGACTACGAGCAGTACTTC. As protein: CSARGIQGPDYEQYF. This sequence joins TRBV20-1 and TRBJ2-7; 7 nucleotides align to TRBD1. V lost 1 base and J lost 3; bases outside the gene matches: 9. CDR1 is DFQATT, CDR2 SNEGSKA, per germline (reference sequence). CDR3 length: 15 residues.

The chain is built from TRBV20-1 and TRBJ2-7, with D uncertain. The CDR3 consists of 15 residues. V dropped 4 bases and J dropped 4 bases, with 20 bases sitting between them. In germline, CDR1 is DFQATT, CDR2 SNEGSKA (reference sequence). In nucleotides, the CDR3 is TGCAGTGCTACGCGTAGAGGCTATAATTTATACGAGCAGTACTTC. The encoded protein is CSATRRGYNLYEQYF.

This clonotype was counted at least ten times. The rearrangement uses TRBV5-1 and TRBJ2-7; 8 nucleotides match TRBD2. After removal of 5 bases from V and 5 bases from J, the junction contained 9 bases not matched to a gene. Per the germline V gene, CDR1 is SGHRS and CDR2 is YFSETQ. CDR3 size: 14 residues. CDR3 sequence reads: CASRELSGSDEQYF. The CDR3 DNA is TGCGCCAGCAGGGAATTAAGCGGGAGCGACGAGCAGTACTTC.

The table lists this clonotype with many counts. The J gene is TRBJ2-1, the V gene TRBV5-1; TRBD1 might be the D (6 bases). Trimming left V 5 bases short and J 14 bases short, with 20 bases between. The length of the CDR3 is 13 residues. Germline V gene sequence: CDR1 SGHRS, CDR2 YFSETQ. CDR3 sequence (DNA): TGCGCCAGCAGGGAGGAGCCGGGACATCAGGAGTTCTTC. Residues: CASREEPGHQEFF. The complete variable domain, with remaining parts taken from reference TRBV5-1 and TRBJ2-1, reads KAGVTQTPRYLIKTRGQQVTLSCSPISGHRSVSWYQQTPGQGLQFLFEYFSETQRNKGNFPGRFSGRQFSNSRSEMNVSTLELGDSALYLCASREEPGHQEFFGPGTRLTVL.

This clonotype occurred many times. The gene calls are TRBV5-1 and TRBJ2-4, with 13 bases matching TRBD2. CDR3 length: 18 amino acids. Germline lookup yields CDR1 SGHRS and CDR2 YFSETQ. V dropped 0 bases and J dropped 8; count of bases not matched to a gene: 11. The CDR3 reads CASSLVGTSGIGDDIQYF. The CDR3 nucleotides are TGCGCCAGCAGCTTGGTTGGGACTAGCGGGATAGGGGATGACATTCAGTACTTC.

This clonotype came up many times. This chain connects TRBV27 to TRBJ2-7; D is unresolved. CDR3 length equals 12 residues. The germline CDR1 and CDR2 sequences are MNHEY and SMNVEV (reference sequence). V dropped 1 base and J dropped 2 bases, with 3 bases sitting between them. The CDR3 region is CASSLLTYEQYF. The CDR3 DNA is TGTGCCAGCAGTTTATTAACCTACGAGCAGTACTTC.

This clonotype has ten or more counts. In DNA, the CDR3 is TGCGCCAGCAGCGTTGGACAGGCGGCCTATGGCTACACCTTC. Its translation is CASSVGQAAYGYTF. This chain links TRBV5-1 with TRBJ1-2; 7 bases map to TRBD1. CDR3 length equals 14 residues. Germline V gives CDR1 SGHRS, CDR2 YFSETQ. Trimming cost V 4 bases and J 4 bases; bases outside gene matches: 7.

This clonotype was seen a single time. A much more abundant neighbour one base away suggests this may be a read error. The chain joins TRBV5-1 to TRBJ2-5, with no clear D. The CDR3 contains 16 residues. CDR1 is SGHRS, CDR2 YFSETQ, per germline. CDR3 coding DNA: TGCGCCAGCAGCTTGGCGGTCAGCAAAATCCAAGAGACCCGGTACTTC. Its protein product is CASSLAVSKIQETRYF.

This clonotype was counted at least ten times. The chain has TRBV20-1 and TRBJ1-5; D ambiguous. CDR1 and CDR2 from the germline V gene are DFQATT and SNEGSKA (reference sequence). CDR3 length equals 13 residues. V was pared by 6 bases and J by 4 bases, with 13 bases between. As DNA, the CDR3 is TGCAGTGCAGACCCCCCAGGTAATCAGCCCCAGCATTTT. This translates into CSADPPGNQPQHF.

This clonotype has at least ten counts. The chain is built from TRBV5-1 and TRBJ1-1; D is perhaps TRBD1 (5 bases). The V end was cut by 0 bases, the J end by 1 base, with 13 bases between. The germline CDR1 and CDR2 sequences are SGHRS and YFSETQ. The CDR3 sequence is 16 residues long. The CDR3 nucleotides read TGCGCCAGCAGCTTGGGGTTTACAGGCGCGAACACTGAAGCTTTCTTT. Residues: CASSLGFTGANTEAFF.

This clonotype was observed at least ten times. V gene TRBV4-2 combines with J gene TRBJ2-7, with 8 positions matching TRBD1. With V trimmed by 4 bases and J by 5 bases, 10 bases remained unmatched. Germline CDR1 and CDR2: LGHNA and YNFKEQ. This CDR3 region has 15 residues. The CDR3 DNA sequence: TGTGCCAGCAGCCCTCGATTACGACAGGGGCACGAGCAGTACTTC. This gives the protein CASSPRLRQGHEQYF.